The rows below give T cell receptor beta chains drawn from one sample of a study of blood T cell repertoires in COVID-19. Using immunoSEQ multiplex PCR, the repertoire was profiled, and TCRdb retains in-frame clones only, with some absent. The profile covers 320,000 or so clones, with around 90% appearing a single time and 4.5% to 5.5% taken by the ten largest. Sequencing was performed on PBMCs or T cells enriched from blood (not recorded which). The source is a man in his 60s who had recovered from COVID-19. Each CDR3 is given with its conserved first and last residue. The D gene is left open where the match is weak. Clone size is not always given. Where it is, it says once, few, many or a class for expanded clones.

>TRBJ2-7|TRBD1|TRBV7-2|.
TGTGCCAGCAGAAAACCGGGACAGGGCTCCTACGAGCAGTACTTC
CASRKPGQGSYEQYF
>TRBJ1-5|.|TRBV5-1|few
TGCGCCAGCAGCTTGGGAACATACGATAGCAATCAGCCCCAGCATTTT
CASSLGTYDSNQPQHF
>TRBJ1-1|.|TRBV7-3|.
TGTGCCAGCAGCTTAGGCAGCGCCACTCCATGGAACACTGAAGCTTTCTTT
CASSLGSATPWNTEAFF
>TRBJ1-1|.|TRBV5-5|.
TGTGCCAGCAGCCCACCTCGGAGAGTCACTGAAGCTTTCTTT
CASSPPRRVTEAFF
>TRBJ2-2|TRBD2|TRBV7-3|.
TGTGCCAGCAGCCCCCGCCGAGCGGGAGGGAACACCGGGGAGCTGTTTTTT
CASSPRRAGGNTGELFF
>TRBJ1-5|.|TRBV7-2|.
TGTGCCAGCAGCAAAAGGGGGGGAGGTCAGCCCCAGCATTTT
CASSKRGGGQPQHF
>TRBJ1-6|.|TRBV3-1/TRBV3-2|.
TGTGCCAGCAGCCGAGAAAAAAATTCAGGTCCCCTCCACTTT
CASSREKNSGPLHF
>TRBJ1-1|.|TRBV5-1|.
TGCGCCAGCAGCACGGAACCGGGAAACACTGAAGCTTTCTTT
CASSTEPGNTEAFF
>TRBJ2-7|.|TRBV9|.
TGTGCCAGCAGCGTAGGAGGGTCCACCTACGAGCAGTACTTC
CASSVGGSTYEQYF
>TRBJ2-1|TRBD1|TRBV5-1|.
TGCGCCAGCGGCCGTGACAGGGGACAGGATGAGCAGTTCTTC
CASGRDRGQDEQFF
>TRBJ2-3|TRBD2|TRBV5-1|once
TGCGCCAGCAGGAGGGGGACTAGCGGCACAGATACGCAGTATTTT
CASRRGTSGTDTQYF
>TRBJ2-3|.|TRBV3-1/TRBV3-2|.
TGTGCCAGCAGCCAGTCATTCACAGATACGCAGTATTTT
CASSQSFTDTQYF
>TRBJ1-2|TRBD1|TRBV2|.
TGTGCCAGCAGTATCACAGGGGGCTCGGGCTATGGCTACACCTTC
CASSITGGSGYGYTF
>TRBJ2-7|TRBD2|TRBV11-2|few
TGTGCCAGCAGCCCCACTAGCGGGGGGTACGAGCAGTACTTC
CASSPTSGGYEQYF
>TRBJ2-7|TRBD2|TRBV19|.
TGTGCCAGTAGTATATTCCTAGCGGGACCGTACGAGCAGTACTTC
CASSIFLAGPYEQYF
>TRBJ2-3|.|TRBV5-6|.
TGTGCCAGCAGCCGTCGAGGGAGCTTAACAGATACGCAGTATTTT
CASSRRGSLTDTQYF
>TRBJ2-5|TRBD1|TRBV7-7|.
TGTGCTAGCAGCTTTGGGACAGGGGTTATGGAGACCCAGTACTTC
CASSFGTGVMETQYF
>TRBJ1-1|.|TRBV2|.
TGTGCCAGCAGTGCCGAAAGAGGAACTGAAGCTTTCTTT
CASSAERGTEAFF
>TRBJ2-5|.|TRBV24-1|.
TGTGCCACCAGTGATTTTGGGGCGAACCAAGAGACCCAGTACTTC
CATSDFGANQETQYF
>TRBJ1-2|.|TRBV19|.
TGTGCCAGTAGTATGGTATGGAGGGAAGCTAGGACCTTC
CASSMVWREARTF
>TRBJ1-2|.|TRBV27|once
TGTGCCAGCAGTATGAAGCGGTTTCAGGGCTACACCTTC
CASSMKRFQGYTF
>TRBJ2-7|TRBD2|TRBV5-4|.
TGTGCCAGCAGCTTGGCACCTAGCGGACGTACCTACGAGCAGTACTTC
CASSLAPSGRTYEQYF
>TRBJ2-7|.|TRBV5-4|few
TGTGCCAGCAGCTTGAACGCGGGCTACGAGCAGTACTTC
CASSLNAGYEQYF
>TRBJ1-2|.|TRBV11-3|.
TGTGCCAGCAGCTTAGATGGTTCGGGATCCCCTCGGGGTGGCTACACCTTC
CASSLDGSGSPRGGYTF
>TRBJ1-6|TRBD1|TRBV28|.
TGTGCCAGCAGTGCCCCGGGGACAGGGGGGTCCGCTATTAATTCACCCCTCCACTTT
CASSAPGTGGSAINSPLHF
>TRBJ2-6|TRBD1|TRBV28|.
TGTGCCAGCAGCCCAGCTAGAATCCCGGGACAGCCCACATGGGGGGCCAACGTCCTGACTTTC
CASSPARIPGQPTWGANVLTF
>TRBJ2-5|TRBD1|TRBV19|.
TGTGCCAGTAGTCCCCGGACAGGCGACTTAGGGGCCCAGTACTTC
CASSPRTGDLGAQYF